Each of the 12 T cell receptor beta chains below was sequenced from the same sample in a study of cytomegalovirus exposure and HLA in healthy donors. Primers: 60 Vbeta forward and 13 Jbeta reverse. Data came from immunoSEQ multiplex PCR; TCRdb stores just in-frame clones and leaves some out. The repertoire holds around 120,000 clones, with over 65% as singletons. Sequenced sample: PBMCs. The receptor source for this set is a woman aged 45-65 years in good health and CMV-seropositive.

This clone was seen a single time. The chain recombines TRBV28 with TRBJ1-5; TRBD1 matches at 8 bases. Germline CDR1 and CDR2: MDHEN and SYDVKM. The CDR3 extends over 15 amino acids. The ends lost 3 bases at V and 6 bases at J; junction bases unmatched: 7. This CDR3 is CASSFTQGGTQPQHF. CDR3 in DNA: TGTGCCAGCAGTTTCACACAGGGGGGAACTCAGCCCCAGCATTTT.

The rearrangement joins TRBV7-8 to TRBJ2-5; D is perhaps TRBD1 (6 bases). The germline CDR1 and CDR2 sequences are SGHVS and FQNEAQ. This CDR3 spans 15 amino acids. The V gene lost 5 bases and the J gene lost 1 base, with 14 bases spanning the gap. The CDR3 coding sequence is TGTGCCAGCAGCCCACCCGGGACACTCCAAGAGACCCAGTACTTC. Its translation is CASSPPGTLQETQYF. The entire variable domain, with the rest obtained from reference TRBV7-8 and TRBJ2-5, is as follows: GAGVSQSPRYKVAKRGQDVALRCDPISGHVSLFWYQQALGQGPEFLTYFQNEAQLDKSGLPSDRFFAERPEGSVSTLKIQRTQQEDSAVYLCASSPPGTLQETQYFGPGTRLLVL.

The chain recombines TRBV19 with TRBJ2-3, with 7 positions matching TRBD1. This CDR3 has 14 residues. Per germline, CDR1 LNHDA and CDR2 SQIVND (reference sequence). The V segment lost 10 bases and the J segment 2 bases; nucleotides outside the gene matches: 9. This CDR3 reads CATSRGTVTDTQYF. The DNA of the CDR3 is TGTGCCACCTCTCGAGGGACAGTCACAGATACGCAGTATTTT.

As for this clone: The same CDR3 is also encoded by other DNA sequences in this sample. V gene TRBV4-2 combines with J gene TRBJ2-7, with TRBD1 matching over 10 bases. With V trimmed by 1 base and J by 4 bases, 1 base remained unmatched. Germline assignment: CDR1 LGHNA and CDR2 YNFKEQ. This CDR3 is 14 amino acids long. The CDR3 sequence: CASSQGQGAYEQYF. The CDR3, as DNA: TGTGCCAGCAGCCAAGGACAGGGGGCGTACGAGCAGTACTTC.

The rearrangement links TRBV30 to TRBJ1-2; D uncertain. CDR3 length: 12 residues. Germline V CDR1 and CDR2: GTSNPN, SVGIG (reference sequence). The ends were cut back, 4 bases at V and 4 bases at J, with 10 bases in the middle. CDR3 amino acids: CAWNSMVYGYTF. DNA for the CDR3: TGTGCCTGGAACTCGATGGTCTATGGCTACACCTTC.

The V and J genes are TRBV2 and TRBJ1-1, with 8 nucleotides matching TRBD1. The CDR3 runs 14 residues. CDR1 is SNHLY, CDR2 FYNNEI, per germline. The J segment lost 0 bases and the V segment lost 6 bases, leaving 3 bases of the junction unmatched. DNA for the CDR3: TGTGCCAGCAGCCGACAGGGGATGAACACTGAAGCTTTCTTT. It translates to CASSRQGMNTEAFF.

The chain couples TRBV28 to TRBJ1-4; 7 bases are shared with TRBD1. In germline, CDR1 is MDHEN, CDR2 SYDVKM. The CDR3 contains 16 residues. Trimming removed 2 bases from V and 4 bases from J; junction bases left unmatched: 7. The CDR3 nucleotides are TGTGCCAGCAGTTTACGGGCAGGGGGACGTAATGAAAAACTGTTTTTT. It translates to CASSLRAGGRNEKLFF.

The rearrangement links TRBV29-1 to TRBJ2-3; D is uncertain. Germline V gives CDR1 SQVTM, CDR2 ANQGSEA. Trimming pared 7 bases from V and 0 bases from J, leaving 11 bases between. The CDR3 consists of 13 residues. The CDR3 region is CSGLHQSTDTQYF. CDR3 DNA sequence: TGCAGCGGGCTGCACCAAAGCACAGATACGCAGTATTTT.

The CDR3 nucleotides read TGTGCCAGCAGCCAAGTTCAGACAGTTACCTACAATGAGCAGTTCTTC. Its translation: CASSQVQTVTYNEQFF. The chain recombines TRBV14 with TRBJ2-1, with D possibly TRBD1 on 5 matching bases. V was pared by 1 base and J by 2 bases, with 12 bases between. The length of the CDR3 is 16 residues. Germline V gene sequence: CDR1 SGHDN, CDR2 FVKESK.

V is TRBV6-5 and J is TRBJ2-2; 8 nucleotides match TRBD2. The V segment lost 2 bases and the J segment 5 bases; nucleotides outside the gene matches: 4. This CDR3 spans 15 amino acids. CDR1 is MNHEY and CDR2 is SVGAGI in the germline V gene. This chain's CDR3 is CASSYLGRDTGELFF. Written as DNA, the CDR3 is TGTGCCAGCAGTTACCTCGGGAGGGATACCGGGGAGCTGTTTTTT.

In this sample, this clone turned up once. The rearrangement links TRBV10-3 to TRBJ1-1, with D perhaps matching TRBD1 (5 bases). This CDR3 region has 15 residues. The germline V gene encodes CDR1 ENHRY and CDR2 SYGVKD. Trimming took off 8 bases at V and 3 bases at J, with 19 bases between the two ends. The CDR3 sequence is CAILGQGNWDTEAFF. Here the CDR3 DNA reads TGTGCCATCCTAGGGCAGGGCAATTGGGACACTGAAGCTTTCTTT.

The V call is TRBV20-1, the J call TRBJ1-4, with a weak D call TRBD1 (5 bases). The CDR3 runs to 11 residues. The germline V and J ends were trimmed by 5 bases and 12 bases, with 13 bases remaining between them. Germline lookup yields CDR1 DFQATT and CDR2 SNEGSKA (reference sequence). CDR3: CSAGGSGELFF. CDR3 nucleotides: TGCAGTGCTGGGGGGTCTGGGGAACTGTTTTTT.